Following are 24 T cell receptor beta chains from one sample sequenced in a study of CD8 T cells in Susac syndrome (dated by TCRdb to the late 2010s). Library preparation was by the immunoSEQ multiplex PCR assay. RNA was extracted with the RNeasy kit and 0.5 to 1 ug was reverse transcribed using random hexamers. Through fastp at Q25 and MiXCR, TCRdb rebuilt clones from the public reads, retaining in-frame beta chains. Each record represents a unique CDR3 protein, reported with the most common genes and DNA among its rows. The sample contains some 200,000 distinct CDR3 sequences, around 96% of them found a single time. The top ten constitute 0.085% to 0.13% of the sample. The sequencing input was CD4+ T cells from PBMCs. The origin of the receptors is a human donor in good health.

The chain is built from TRBV6-2 or TRBV6-3 and TRBJ2-1, with 7 positions matching TRBD1. Looked up from germline, CDR1 is MNHEY and CDR2 is SVGEGT. V shed 5 bases and J 15 bases; nucleotides not matched to a gene: 7. The CDR3 runs 11 residues. The CDR3 protein is CASSASGQRFF. The CDR3 nucleotides read TGTGCCAGCAGTGCTTCGGGACAGCGGTTCTTC.

This rearrangement joins TRBV20-1 to TRBJ2-1, with a weak D call TRBD2 (5 bases). Germline CDR1 is DFQATT and CDR2 is SNEGSKA (reference sequence). The CDR3 extends over 13 amino acids. Trimming stripped 3 bases from V and 7 bases from J, with 13 bases between. The CDR3 spells CSARGSFGNEQFF. The CDR3 DNA reads TGCAGTGCTAGGGGGAGTTTCGGGAATGAGCAGTTCTTC.

This rearrangement joins TRBV30 to TRBJ2-1; D may be TRBD1 or TRBD2 (5 bases each). The V end lost 3 bases, the J end lost 3 bases, and 9 bases lay between the germline ends. Germline CDR1 is GTSNPN and CDR2 is SVGIG (reference sequence). The CDR3 has 13 residues. The DNA for the CDR3 is TGTGCCTGGAGGGGGGACCGCTACAATGAGCAGTTCTTC. Encoded protein: CAWRGDRYNEQFF.

The CDR3 bases are TGTGCCTGGAGTTCTAGCGGGAGGAAAGAGACCCAGTACTTC. It translates to CAWSSSGRKETQYF. J is TRBJ2-5 and V is TRBV30, with TRBD2 matching over 11 bases. V lost 2 bases and J lost 3; bases outside the gene matches: 2. Germline V gene data show CDR1 as GTSNPN and CDR2 as SVGIG (reference sequence). The CDR3 has 14 residues.

J is TRBJ2-5 and V is TRBV29-1, with D possibly being TRBD2 (6 bases). CDR3 size: 14 residues. Germline V CDR1 and CDR2: SQVTM, ANQGSEA. V lost 6 bases, J lost 2 bases, and 16 bases lay in between. For the CDR3, the DNA is TGCAGCGTGCCCTATGGGGGAGGTCAAGAGACCCAGTACTTC. Translating gives CSVPYGGGQETQYF.

The gene calls are TRBV19 and TRBJ2-6, with 9 bases lining up with TRBD1. The CDR3 is made up of 17 amino acids. J lost 0 bases, V lost 6 bases, and 6 bases had no gene match. Looked up from germline, CDR1 is LNHDA and CDR2 is SQIVND (reference sequence). CDR3 loop: CASSAGQGDSGANVLTF. Written as DNA, the CDR3 is TGTGCCAGTAGCGCGGGACAGGGAGACTCTGGGGCCAACGTCCTGACTTTC. Full variable domain (remainder filled in from reference TRBV19 and TRBJ2-6): DGGITQSPKYLFRKEGQNVTLSCEQNLNHDAMYWYRQDPGQGLRLIYYSQIVNDFQKGDIAEGYSVSREKKESFPLTVTSAQKNPTAFYLCASSAGQGDSGANVLTFGAGSRLTVL.

The gene calls are TRBV6-6 and TRBJ2-3, with D perhaps matching TRBD2 (5 bases). Germline CDR1 reads MNHNY; CDR2 reads SVGAGI (reference sequence). V was shortened by 0 bases and J by 4 bases, with 8 bases between the two germline ends. This CDR3 region has 14 residues. CDR3 sequence (DNA): TGTGCCAGCAGTTACTCAGGAGCGGCAGATACGCAGTATTTT. Translated, it gives CASSYSGAADTQYF.

This rearrangement joins TRBV6-6 to TRBJ2-7, with TRBD2 matching 9 bases. The trim removed 5 bases at V and 3 bases at J, leaving 5 bases unmatched. Germline CDR1 is MNHNY and CDR2 is SVGAGI (reference sequence). CDR3 length: 14 residues. The DNA for the CDR3 is TGTGCCAGCAGTGCCACTAGCGGGCGCTACGAGCAGTACTTC. Translating it yields CASSATSGRYEQYF.

This clonotype was seen once. The gene calls are TRBV12-3 or TRBV12-4 and TRBJ2-7, with 9 bases that match TRBD2. The V gene end was trimmed by 6 bases and the J gene end by 5 bases; junction bases not matched to a gene: 8. The CDR3 totals 14 residues. The CDR3 coding sequence is TGTGCCAGCAGACTCGGGACTAGCCCCCACGAGCAGTACTTC. Its translation is CASRLGTSPHEQYF.

The chain employs TRBV9 and TRBJ2-3; TRBD2 matches 13 bases. The junction had 1 base not matched to a gene; V was cut back by 3 bases and J by 6 bases. This CDR3 spans 14 amino acids. Germline CDR1 is SGDLS and CDR2 is YYNGEE. The CDR3 loop reads CASSAGLAGDTQYF. As DNA, the CDR3 is TGTGCCAGCAGCGCGGGACTAGCGGGGGATACGCAGTATTTT.

The chain combines TRBV20-1 with TRBJ2-3, with 8 bases that match TRBD2. Looked up from germline, CDR1 is DFQATT and CDR2 is SNEGSKA (reference sequence). This CDR3 region has 15 residues. The V and J ends lost 2 bases and 0 bases, in that order; junction bases with no gene match: 4. The CDR3 bases are TGCAGTGCTAGAAGTCCTAGCGGGAGCACAGATACGCAGTATTTT. This sequence encodes CSARSPSGSTDTQYF.

In its sample, this clonotype was seen a few times. This chain joins TRBV3-1 and TRBJ2-3; no firm D call. The CDR3 has 12 amino acids. The ends were cut back, 1 base at V and 6 bases at J, with 5 bases in the middle. From germline, CDR1 is LGHDT and CDR2 YNNKEL (reference sequence). CDR3 protein: CASSQGVDTQYF. The DNA of the CDR3 is TGTGCCAGCAGCCAAGGGGTCGATACGCAGTATTTT.

The chain links TRBV7-2 to TRBJ2-3; tentatively, D is TRBD1 (6 bases). V was trimmed by 5 bases and J by 4 bases, leaving 16 bases between them. This CDR3 is built from 15 residues. Looked up from germline, CDR1 is SGHTA and CDR2 is FQGNSA. This CDR3 is CASSAWTASPDTQYF. CDR3 sequence (DNA): TGTGCCAGCAGCGCCTGGACAGCGTCCCCAGATACGCAGTATTTT.

V gene TRBV14 combines with J gene TRBJ2-4; D is possibly TRBD1 (5 bases). Trimming cost V 4 bases and J 1 base, with 14 bases left between them. The CDR3 has 16 amino acids. The germline gives CDR1 SGHDN, CDR2 FVKESK. This CDR3 is CASSLSGKGAKNIQYF. CDR3 DNA: TGTGCCAGCAGCCTCTCTGGGAAGGGGGCCAAAAACATTCAGTACTTC.

The CDR3 region has the DNA TGCAGCGTTGGGACGGATAGGAACACTGAAGCTTTCTTT. It codes for CSVGTDRNTEAFF. V and J are TRBV29-1 and TRBJ1-1; D unresolved. Per germline, CDR1 SQVTM and CDR2 ANQGSEA. V dropped 4 bases and J dropped 1 base, with 10 bases sitting between them. This CDR3 is built from 13 residues.

The V call is TRBV30, the J call TRBJ2-1; 8 nucleotides agree with TRBD2. The CDR3 consists of 14 residues. V lost 3 bases and J lost 6; bases outside the gene matches: 7. CDR1 GTSNPN and CDR2 SVGIG come from the germline V gene (reference sequence). For the CDR3, the DNA is TGTGCCTGGAGGGCGGAACTAGCGGTCAATGAGCAGTTCTTC. Translating it yields CAWRAELAVNEQFF.

The count of this clonotype is one. V usage is TRBV3-1 and J usage is TRBJ2-5; D is uncertain. Trimming pared 0 bases from V and 5 bases from J, leaving 13 bases between. Germline loops: CDR1 LGHDT, CDR2 YNNKEL (reference sequence). CDR3 length equals 15 residues. The CDR3 sequence is CASSQEVALMETQYF. CDR3 in DNA: TGTGCCAGCAGCCAAGAGGTGGCCCTGATGGAGACCCAGTACTTC.

Only one count was recorded for this clonotype. The chain has TRBV28 and TRBJ2-7; 11 bases line up with TRBD1. Germline loops: CDR1 MDHEN, CDR2 SYDVKM. Losses at the gene ends were 3 bases for V and 3 bases for J; bases not matched to a gene: 4. The CDR3 sequence is 15 residues long. CDR3 in DNA: TGTGCCAGCAGTTTTTTCGGGACAGGGGGCTACGAGCAGTACTTC. This translates into CASSFFGTGGYEQYF.

The chain links TRBV5-6 to TRBJ2-2; D unresolved. V was clipped by 5 bases and J by 7 bases, with 9 bases between them. CDR3 length: 12 residues. Germline V gives CDR1 SGHDT, CDR2 YYEEEE. CDR3 bases: TGTGCCAGCAGTTTGTTGGTCGGGGAGCTGTTTTTT. This encodes CASSLLVGELFF.

This chain links TRBV27 with TRBJ2-1, with a weak D call TRBD2 (5 bases). The V end lost 5 bases, the J end lost 1 base, and 15 bases lay between the germline ends. The CDR3 is made up of 16 amino acids. Looked up from germline, CDR1 is MNHEY and CDR2 is SMNVEV (reference sequence). CDR3 nucleotide sequence: TGTGCCAGCAGTCCTCGGGGAGCGACTTCCTACAATGAGCAGTTCTTC. The encoded protein is CASSPRGATSYNEQFF.

V usage is TRBV20-1 and J usage is TRBJ2-1; D is possibly TRBD2 (5 bases). The CDR3 sequence is 13 residues long. The V gene's germline CDR1 is DFQATT and CDR2 SNEGSKA (reference sequence). Trimming removed 3 bases from V and 4 bases from J, with 10 bases in between. CDR3 sequence reads: CSASGNRYNEQFF. The CDR3 DNA follows: TGCAGTGCTAGCGGGAACCGTTACAATGAGCAGTTCTTC.

This chain joins TRBV4-1 and TRBJ1-1, with D perhaps TRBD1 (6 bases). Per the germline V gene, CDR1 is MGHRA and CDR2 is YSYEKL. CDR3 length equals 15 residues. Trimming stripped 2 bases from V and 1 base from J, with 11 bases between. The CDR3 protein is CASSQIQGRNTEAFF. CDR3 DNA: TGCGCCAGCAGCCAAATACAGGGACGGAACACTGAAGCTTTCTTT.

The J gene is TRBJ2-7, the V gene TRBV9; D uncertain. Trimming took off 4 bases at V and 7 bases at J, with 15 bases between the two ends. The CDR3 extends over 13 amino acids. Germline V gives CDR1 SGDLS, CDR2 YYNGEE. DNA for the CDR3: TGTGCCAGCAGCCCATCCGACCGGTCTGAGCAGTACTTC. Translation gives CASSPSDRSEQYF.

V gene TRBV30 combines with J gene TRBJ2-1; D gene ambiguous. The length of the CDR3 is 12 residues. CDR1 is GTSNPN, CDR2 SVGIG, per germline (reference sequence). Trimming took off 2 bases at V and 6 bases at J, with 8 bases between the two ends. CDR3 sequence reads: CAWSRQINEQFF. Here the CDR3 DNA reads TGTGCCTGGAGTAGGCAAATCAATGAGCAGTTCTTC.